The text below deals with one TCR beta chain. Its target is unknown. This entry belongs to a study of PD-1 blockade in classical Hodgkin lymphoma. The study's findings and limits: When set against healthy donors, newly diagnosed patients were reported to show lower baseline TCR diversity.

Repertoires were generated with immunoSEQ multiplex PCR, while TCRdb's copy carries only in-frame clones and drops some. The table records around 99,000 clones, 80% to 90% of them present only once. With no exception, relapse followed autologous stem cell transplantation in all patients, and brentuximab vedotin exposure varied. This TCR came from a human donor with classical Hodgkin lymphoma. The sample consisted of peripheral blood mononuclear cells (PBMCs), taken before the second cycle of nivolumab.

The CDR3 region has the DNA TGTGCCAGTAGTAGGCTCCCTGGGGGGCTGGGGGCCAACGTCCTGACTTTC. This codes for CASSRLPGGLGANVLTF. The V call is TRBV19, the J call TRBJ2-6; TRBD1 or TRBD2 may be the D gene (6 bases each). Between the trimmed V and J ends, which lost 4 bases and 4 bases, there was a span of 17 bases. This CDR3 is built from 17 residues. Germline CDR1 reads LNHDA; CDR2 reads SQIVND (reference sequence).